Below, 30 T cell receptor beta chains from the same sample are listed, as sequenced in a study of T cells in Graves' hyperthyroidism and ophthalmopathy. The CDR3 regions of TCR beta were amplified from RNA transcripts. The HTBI primer set drove a first-round RT-PCR of the TCR CDR3. One entry per CDR3 protein results from TCRdb running MiXCR on the multiplex PCR reads. There are 300,000 to 450,000 distinct CDR3 sequences in the sample; around 13% occur only once, and 11% lies in the top ten. The sample comprised blood. The source is a woman aged 55-70 years with Graves' hyperthyroidism.

This clonotype was recorded many times. The CDR3 nucleotides are TGCGCCAGCAGCCCGTCGGGGGGCCGACTGAACACTGAAGCTTTCTTT. This gives the protein CASSPSGGRLNTEAFF. This chain uses TRBV5-1 with TRBJ1-1; D possibly corresponds to TRBD1 (6 bases). The length of the CDR3 is 16 residues. The germline gives CDR1 SGHRS, CDR2 YFSETQ. The germline V and J ends were trimmed by 4 bases and 0 bases, with 16 bases remaining between them. Complete variable domain (other parts from reference TRBV5-1 and TRBJ1-1): KAGVTQTPRYLIKTRGQQVTLSCSPISGHRSVSWYQQTPGQGLQFLFEYFSETQRNKGNFPGRFSGRQFSNSRSEMNVSTLELGDSALYLCASSPSGGRLNTEAFFGQGTRLTVV.

The sample holds many counts of this clonotype. The rearrangement uses TRBV20-1 and TRBJ2-7; the match to TRBD2 covers 7 bases. The junction had 8 bases not matched to a gene; V was cut back by 0 bases and J by 3 bases. This CDR3 contains 15 residues. Germline CDR1 DFQATT, CDR2 SNEGSKA (reference sequence). The CDR3 loop reads CSARDPGRTSYEQYF. CDR3 DNA: TGCAGTGCTAGAGATCCCGGGAGGACTAGCTACGAGCAGTACTTC.

The chain recombines TRBV2 with TRBJ1-5; possible D gene TRBD1, 6 bases. CDR1 is SNHLY, CDR2 FYNNEI, per germline. V shed 5 bases and J shed 4 bases, with 15 bases lying between them. The CDR3 runs 15 residues. The CDR3 loop reads CASSYSGTTNQPQHF. The CDR3 DNA is TGTGCCAGCAGTTATTCCGGGACAACGAATCAGCCCCAGCATTTT.

This clonotype has at least ten counts. The genes are TRBV20-1 and TRBJ2-7, with a possible D match to TRBD1 (6 bases). V dropped 3 bases and J dropped 4 bases, with 22 bases sitting between them. The CDR3 runs 16 residues. CDR1 and CDR2 from the germline V gene are DFQATT and SNEGSKA (reference sequence). CDR3 sequence: CSASGGPQGVGYEQYF. The CDR3 DNA reads TGCAGTGCTAGTGGGGGCCCGCAAGGGGTTGGTTACGAGCAGTACTTC.

The chain recombines TRBV30 with TRBJ2-3; 10 bases are shared with TRBD1. Germline V gene lookup returns CDR1 GTSNPN and CDR2 SVGIG (reference sequence). CDR3 length: 14 residues. Trimming at V came to 5 bases and at J to 4 bases, leaving 6 bases not matched to a gene. CDR3 protein: CAWGRQGAADTQYF. The CDR3 region has the DNA TGTGCCTGGGGAAGACAGGGGGCGGCAGATACGCAGTATTTT.

The chain has TRBV20-1 and TRBJ2-3, with 13 bases matching TRBD2. This CDR3 contains 14 residues. With V trimmed by 6 bases and J by 2 bases, 2 bases remained unmatched. Germline CDR1 is DFQATT and CDR2 is SNEGSKA (reference sequence). The CDR3 DNA reads as TGCAGTGCAGGACTAGCGGGGGACACAGATACGCAGTATTTT. Encoded protein: CSAGLAGDTDTQYF.

This clonotype has more than one count but fewer than ten. This sequence joins TRBV29-1 and TRBJ2-1; TRBD2 aligns across 7 bases. Germline V lookup: CDR1 SQVTM, CDR2 ANQGSEA. Germline trimming cut 0 bases from V and 4 bases from J; bases unmatched to any gene: 9. The CDR3 runs 16 residues. CDR3 in DNA: TGCAGCGTTGAAGATCTGGTGCGGGGGTCGTACAATGAGCAGTTCTTC. Protein product: CSVEDLVRGSYNEQFF.

The chain uses TRBV24-1 and TRBJ1-5; D unresolved. CDR1 and CDR2 (germline): KGHDR, SFDVKD. The CDR3 length is 12 residues. Trimming left V 4 bases short and J 7 bases short, with 7 bases between. The CDR3: CATSEGGQPQHF. CDR3 DNA sequence: TGTGCCACCAGTGAAGGCGGGCAGCCCCAGCATTTT.

This clonotype was observed at least ten times. The chain uses TRBV28 and TRBJ1-5; 12 bases align to TRBD1. The CDR3 length is 15 residues. V dropped 5 bases and J dropped 7; count of bases not matched to a gene: 6. Germline V lookup: CDR1 MDHEN, CDR2 SYDVKM. CDR3 coding DNA: TGTGCCAGCAGTCCCGGGACAGGGGGCAGACAGCCCCAGCATTTT. This codes for CASSPGTGGRQPQHF.

This clonotype was detected ten times or more. This sequence joins TRBV18 and TRBJ2-3, with 10 bases matching TRBD2. V was clipped by 3 bases and J by 3 bases; unmatched bases: 3. Per germline, CDR1 KGHSH and CDR2 LQKENI. This CDR3 is built from 15 residues. The CDR3 sequence: CASSPPGLATDTQYF. The CDR3 DNA reads as TGTGCCAGCTCACCCCCGGGACTAGCGACAGATACGCAGTATTTT. The full variable domain, with the rest looked up from reference TRBV18 and TRBJ2-3, is NAGVMQNPRHLVRRRGQEARLRCSPMKGHSHVYWYRQLPEEGLKFMVYLQKENIIDESGMPKERFSAEFPKEGPSILRIQQVVRGDSAAYFCASSPPGLATDTQYFGPGTRLTVL.

This clonotype has a count of ten or more. The chain links TRBV15 to TRBJ2-1; D remains ambiguous. This CDR3 is built from 16 residues. The ends were cut back, 1 base at V and 0 bases at J, with 10 bases in the middle. Germline loops: CDR1 LNHNV, CDR2 YYDKDF (reference sequence). The CDR3 loop reads CATSRGGDPSYNEQFF. CDR3 nucleotides: TGTGCCACCAGCAGAGGAGGAGATCCCTCCTACAATGAGCAGTTCTTC.

This clonotype occurred many times. The V call is TRBV20-1, the J call TRBJ2-5; 10 bases fit TRBD2. With V trimmed by 6 bases and J by 4 bases, 8 bases remained unmatched. This CDR3 has 14 residues. Germline V lookup: CDR1 DFQATT, CDR2 SNEGSKA (reference sequence). The CDR3 nucleotides are TGCAGTGCCCTTTCCCCTAGCGGGGGAGAGACCCAGTACTTC. Protein sequence: CSALSPSGGETQYF.

This clonotype has ten or more counts. V is TRBV12-3 or TRBV12-4 and J is TRBJ1-1; D is unclear. V lost 9 bases, J lost 1 base, and 12 bases lay in between. The CDR3 has 13 residues. The CDR3 sequence: CASKQFQNTEAFF. CDR3 coding DNA: TGTGCCAGTAAGCAGTTTCAGAACACTGAAGCTTTCTTT.

There are many counts of this clonotype. The V gene is TRBV3-1, the J gene TRBJ2-5, with 9 positions matching TRBD2. The junction had 3 bases not matched to a gene; V was cut back by 0 bases and J by 4 bases. CDR1 is LGHDT and CDR2 is YNNKEL in the germline V gene (reference sequence). The CDR3 is made up of 15 amino acids. CDR3 in DNA: TGTGCCAGCAGCCAAGATATAGCGGGAGCAGAGACCCAGTACTTC. Translating gives CASSQDIAGAETQYF.

The sample holds many counts of this clonotype. The chain recombines TRBV7-9 with TRBJ2-1, with 11 positions matching TRBD2. With V trimmed by 3 bases and J by 8 bases, 9 bases remained unmatched. Germline assignment: CDR1 SEHNR and CDR2 FQNEAQ (reference sequence). This CDR3 region has 16 residues. CDR3 nucleotide sequence: TGTGCCAGCAGCTTTTTAGCGGGAGGGCGCACGTATGAGCAGTTCTTC. Encoded protein: CASSFLAGGRTYEQFF.

At least ten counts were recorded for this clonotype. Here the CDR3 DNA reads TGCGCCAGCAGCTCCGGACTAGGGGGCGATGAGCAGTTCTTC. Translated, it gives CASSSGLGGDEQFF. J is TRBJ2-1 and V is TRBV5-1; D may be TRBD1 or TRBD2 (7 bases each). Trimming left V 3 bases short and J 8 bases short, with 15 bases between. The germline gives CDR1 SGHRS, CDR2 YFSETQ. The CDR3 totals 14 residues.

In this sample, this clonotype turned up many times. This sequence joins TRBV10-3 and TRBJ2-5, with D maybe TRBD2 (5 bases). Trimming took off 3 bases at V and 2 bases at J, with 13 bases between the two ends. The CDR3 length is 15 residues. In germline, CDR1 is ENHRY, CDR2 SYGVKD. CDR3 in amino acids: CAISEGRGRQETQYF. The DNA for the CDR3 is TGTGCCATCAGTGAAGGGAGAGGCCGGCAAGAGACCCAGTACTTC.

In its sample, this clonotype was seen many times. The chain has TRBV3-1 and TRBJ2-3, with D possibly TRBD1 on 6 matching bases. V shed 8 bases and J shed 2 bases, with 17 bases lying between them. Germline V gives CDR1 LGHDT, CDR2 YNNKEL (reference sequence). The CDR3 runs to 15 residues. CDR3 in DNA: TGTGCCAGCTCGTGGACAGATAGCTTCACAGATACGCAGTATTTT. The encoded protein is CASSWTDSFTDTQYF.

Many counts were recorded for this clonotype. The CDR3 nucleotides read TGTGCCAGCAGTCCCACCGGGACTACCCTCTACAATGAGCAGTTCTTC. Translation: CASSPTGTTLYNEQFF. V and J are TRBV12-3 or TRBV12-4 and TRBJ2-1; 7 bases agree with TRBD2. The CDR3 is 16 residues long. After removal of 5 bases from V and 3 bases from J, the junction contained 10 bases not matched to a gene.

In this sample, this clonotype turned up many times. The rearrangement uses TRBV20-1 and TRBJ2-3, with D perhaps TRBD2 (6 bases). CDR3 length equals 14 residues. Germline V gene lookup returns CDR1 DFQATT and CDR2 SNEGSKA (reference sequence). Trimming pared 0 bases from V and 7 bases from J, leaving 14 bases between. CDR3 region: CSARDTAGRNTQYF. The CDR3, as DNA: TGCAGTGCTAGAGATACAGCGGGTAGAAATACGCAGTATTTT.

The chain couples TRBV27 to TRBJ2-2; no clear D. The CDR3 is made up of 15 amino acids. The germline V gene has CDR1 MNHEY and CDR2 SMNVEV (reference sequence). V was trimmed by 0 bases and J by 9 bases, leaving 14 bases between them. The CDR3, as DNA: TGTGCCAGCAGTTTATCGAGGTTACGGAGAAGGGAGCTGTTTTTT. Its protein product is CASSLSRLRRRELFF.

This clonotype was seen a handful of times. A much more abundant neighbour one base away suggests this may be a read error. V is TRBV2 and J is TRBJ2-1, with 11 bases that match TRBD2. Losses at the gene ends were 7 bases for V and 3 bases for J; bases not matched to a gene: 8. This CDR3 spans 16 amino acids. The germline CDR1 and CDR2 sequences are SNHLY and FYNNEI. The CDR3 protein is CASKRRLAGRYNEQFF. CDR3 coding DNA: TGTGCCAGCAAAAGGCGACTAGCGGGACGCTACAATGAGCAGTTCTTC.

The J gene is TRBJ2-5, the V gene TRBV7-9; D gene uncertain. Germline lookup yields CDR1 SEHNR and CDR2 FQNEAQ (reference sequence). The CDR3 runs 13 residues. Trimming removed 1 base from V and 3 bases from J, with 6 bases in between. CDR3 loop: CASSLVPEETQYF. In nucleotides, the CDR3 is TGTGCCAGCAGCTTAGTCCCCGAAGAGACCCAGTACTTC.

In the case of this clonotype: In this CDR3 the conserved last residue, phenylalanine or tryptophan, is missing, so a read error is likely. Because the CDR3's place on the DNA is in doubt, the DNA is left out and the CDR3 is given as listed by TCRdb. The V call is TRBV24-1, the J call TRBJ2-2; the D segment call TRBD2 is taken from the table without a DNA check. Germline V gives CDR1 KGHDR, CDR2 SFDVKD. Ends included, the CDR3 has 18 residues. The CDR3 region is CATSDLGSEGRGTGELFG.

This clonotype has more than one count but fewer than ten. CDR3 region: CSVERGPTRRDGYTF. CDR3 coding DNA: TGCAGCGTCGAACGTGGGCCGACCCGACGAGATGGCTACACCTTC. V is TRBV29-1 and J is TRBJ1-2; no clear D gene. Trimming cost V 6 bases and J 6 bases, with 23 bases left between them. From germline, CDR1 is SQVTM and CDR2 ANQGSEA. The length of the CDR3 is 15 residues.

This clonotype has at least ten counts. The chain uses TRBV29-1 and TRBJ2-1, with D tentatively TRBD2 (6 bases). The CDR3 has 15 amino acids. V was clipped by 4 bases and J by 3 bases, with 16 bases between them. Germline V gene data show CDR1 as SQVTM and CDR2 as ANQGSEA. This CDR3 reads CSVGDGLPYYNEQFF. In nucleotides, the CDR3 is TGCAGCGTTGGGGACGGACTACCCTACTACAATGAGCAGTTCTTC.

V and J are TRBV9 and TRBJ2-1, with D perhaps TRBD1 (5 bases). Per the germline V gene, CDR1 is SGDLS and CDR2 is YYNGEE. Trimming left V 0 bases short and J 4 bases short, with 14 bases between. This CDR3 has 16 amino acids. The CDR3 nucleotides read TGTGCCAGCAGCGTAGCTGGGGCAGGCAATTACAATGAGCAGTTCTTC. Translating it yields CASSVAGAGNYNEQFF.

This sequence joins TRBV6-2 or TRBV6-3 and TRBJ1-2; D possibly corresponds to TRBD1 (5 bases). CDR1 is MNHEY, CDR2 SVGEGT, per germline. V was pared by 6 bases and J by 8 bases, with 19 bases between. The length of the CDR3 is 14 residues. CDR3 sequence reads: CASRTGGTKRGYTF. CDR3 DNA sequence: TGTGCCAGCAGAACAGGAGGGACGAAGCGGGGCTACACCTTC.

This clonotype appeared many times. The V call is TRBV5-1, the J call TRBJ2-2, with TRBD1 identical over 9 bases. The CDR3 has 16 residues. Germline V gene sequence: CDR1 SGHRS, CDR2 YFSETQ. The V and J ends lost 0 bases and 1 base, in that order; junction bases with no gene match: 1. CDR3 sequence (DNA): TGCGCCAGCAGCTTGGCGGGACAGGGGAACACCGGGGAGCTGTTTTTT. This gives the protein CASSLAGQGNTGELFF. Complete variable domain (other parts from reference TRBV5-1 and TRBJ2-2): KAGVTQTPRYLIKTRGQQVTLSCSPISGHRSVSWYQQTPGQGLQFLFEYFSETQRNKGNFPGRFSGRQFSNSRSEMNVSTLELGDSALYLCASSLAGQGNTGELFFGEGSRLTVL.

This clonotype was found many times. The chain combines TRBV3-1 with TRBJ2-7, with D maybe TRBD2 (6 bases). V lost 6 bases and J lost 4, with 13 bases in between. Germline V gene sequence: CDR1 LGHDT, CDR2 YNNKEL (reference sequence). The CDR3 spans 13 residues. CDR3 DNA sequence: TGTGCCAGCAGGGCCCTGAGCGGGTACGAGCAGTACTTC. Translating it yields CASRALSGYEQYF.